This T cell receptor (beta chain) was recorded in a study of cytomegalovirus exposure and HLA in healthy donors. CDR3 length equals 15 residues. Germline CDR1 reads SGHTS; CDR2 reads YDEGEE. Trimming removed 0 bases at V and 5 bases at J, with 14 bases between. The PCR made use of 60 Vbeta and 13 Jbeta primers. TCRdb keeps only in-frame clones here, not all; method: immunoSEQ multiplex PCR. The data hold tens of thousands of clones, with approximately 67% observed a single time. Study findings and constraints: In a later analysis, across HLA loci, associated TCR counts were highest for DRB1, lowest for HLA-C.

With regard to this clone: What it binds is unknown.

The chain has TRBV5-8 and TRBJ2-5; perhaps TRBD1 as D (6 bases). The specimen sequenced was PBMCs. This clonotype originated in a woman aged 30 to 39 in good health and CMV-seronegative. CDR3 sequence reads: CASSLVWQGRETQYF. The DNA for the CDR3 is TGTGCCAGCAGCTTGGTATGGCAGGGGCGGGAGACCCAGTACTTC.